Shown below are 19 T cell receptor beta chains from a single sample sequenced in a study of beta chain features in type 1 diabetes. The entirety of the isolated RNA underwent reverse transcription, so expressed TCRB transcripts were sequenced. Profiling relied on immunoSEQ multiplex PCR, and the TCRdb table lists in-frame clones only, not all of them. The sample carries 250,000 to 300,000 clones, about 7.8% recorded once. The sequenced material came from central memory CD4+ T cells from blood. These receptor sequences come from a woman aged 18 to 35 in good health.

This clone was recorded many times. The chain links TRBV7-2 to TRBJ2-3, with 14 nucleotides matching TRBD2. CDR1 is SGHTA and CDR2 is FQGNSA in the germline V gene. CDR3 length: 18 amino acids. The V and J ends lost 4 bases and 6 bases, in that order; junction bases with no gene match: 12. CDR3 sequence: CASSYPPPGLAGADTQYF. In DNA, the CDR3 is TGTGCCAGCAGCTACCCCCCGCCGGGACTAGCGGGAGCTGATACGCAGTATTTT.

This clone came up a few times. The chain couples TRBV27 to TRBJ2-2; TRBD1 matches at 7 bases. The V gene end was trimmed by 3 bases and the J gene end by 2 bases; junction bases not matched to a gene: 21. This CDR3 is 21 amino acids long. In germline, CDR1 is MNHEY, CDR2 SMNVEV (reference sequence). CDR3 protein: CASSFRARDRRTALNTGELFF. The DNA of the CDR3 is TGTGCCAGCAGTTTCCGGGCCCGGGACAGACGTACCGCCCTTAACACCGGGGAGCTGTTTTTT.

This clone has just a few counts. The chain is built from TRBV29-1 and TRBJ2-1; the match to TRBD2 covers 13 bases. V dropped 4 bases and J dropped 9; count of bases not matched to a gene: 9. From germline, CDR1 is SQVTM and CDR2 ANQGSEA. CDR3 size: 15 residues. The CDR3 DNA reads as TGCAGCGTTGCAGGGGGACTAGCGGGACTAGTTGAGCAGTTCTTC. Its translation: CSVAGGLAGLVEQFF.

The V call is TRBV7-2, the J call TRBJ2-1; 9 bases align to TRBD2. Germline CDR1 reads SGHTA; CDR2 reads FQGNSA. V shed 3 bases and J 8 bases; nucleotides not matched to a gene: 5. The CDR3 covers 14 residues. CDR3 sequence (DNA): TGTGCCAGCAGCTTCGCTAGCGGGAATCATGAGCAGTTCTTC. It specifies CASSFASGNHEQFF.

This clone was seen only a few times. This rearrangement joins TRBV19 to TRBJ2-7; D not certain. This CDR3 is 14 amino acids long. Germline V gene lookup returns CDR1 LNHDA and CDR2 SQIVND (reference sequence). Trimming stripped 5 bases from V and 0 bases from J, with 11 bases between. CDR3 DNA: TGTGCCAGTAGTTTTCGACACGACTCCTACGAGCAGTACGTC. Its protein is CASSFRHDSYEQYV.

Only a few counts were recorded for this clone. The J gene is TRBJ2-5, the V gene TRBV4-3; a possible D gene is TRBD2 (6 bases). This CDR3 spans 16 amino acids. Per germline, CDR1 LGHNA and CDR2 YSLEER. V lost 0 bases and J 4 bases, leaving 15 bases between the germline ends. The CDR3 region has the DNA TGCGCCAGCAGCCAAGATCGGGACTCGGGTAGAGAGACCCAGTACTTC. Protein: CASSQDRDSGRETQYF.

This sequence joins TRBV28 and TRBJ1-2, with D hard to call. CDR1 is MDHEN, CDR2 SYDVKM, per germline. V was cut by 4 bases and J by 8 bases, with 14 bases left in between. This CDR3 has 13 residues. In DNA, the CDR3 is TGTGCCAGCAGTTCCTTGTCGGGGAGAGGCTACACCTTC. This translates into CASSSLSGRGYTF.

The rearrangement joins TRBV25-1 to TRBJ1-2; 7 bases align to TRBD1. This CDR3 has 14 amino acids. Trimming cost V 4 bases and J 4 bases; bases outside gene matches: 6. Per the germline V gene, CDR1 is MGHDK and CDR2 is SYGVNS. CDR3 DNA: TGTGCCAGCAGTGCCCGACAGGGAAGCTATGGCTACACCTTC. Protein sequence: CASSARQGSYGYTF.

The sample holds many counts of this clone. The chain is built from TRBV7-9 and TRBJ1-2; 8 bases line up with TRBD1. The CDR3 spans 14 residues. J was trimmed by 5 bases and V by 1 base; bases with no gene match: 3. Germline V lookup: CDR1 SEHNR, CDR2 FQNEAQ (reference sequence). The CDR3 spells CASSLGTGIYGYTF. Here the CDR3 DNA reads TGTGCCAGCAGCTTAGGGACAGGGATTTATGGCTACACCTTC.

In this sample, this clone turned up a few times. The gene calls are TRBV7-2 and TRBJ2-5; 9 nucleotides align to TRBD2. Germline-derived CDR1 and CDR2 are SGHTA and FQGNSA. Unmatched junction bases numbered 8, after V lost 5 bases and J lost 1 base. The CDR3 runs to 16 residues. CDR3 residues: CASSPLGTSLQETQYF. CDR3 nucleotides: TGTGCCAGCAGCCCACTCGGGACTAGCCTCCAAGAGACCCAGTACTTC. Full variable domain (rest looked up from reference TRBV7-2 and TRBJ2-5): GAGVSQSPSNKVTEKGKDVELRCDPISGHTALYWYRQSLGQGLEFLIYFQGNSAPDKSGLPSDRFSAERTGGSVSTLTIQRTQQEDSAVYLCASSPLGTSLQETQYFGPGTRLLVL.

This rearrangement joins TRBV21-1 to TRBJ2-7. TRBV21-1 corresponds to a pseudogene. The CDR3 contains 14 residues. CDR3 amino acids: CASSKVVSSYEQYV. DNA of the CDR3: TGTGCCAGCAGCAAAGTAGTCTCCTCCTACGAGCAGTACGTC.

The CDR3 nucleotides are TGTGCCAGCGGGACAGGGGAGGTTTCGACTAATGAAAAACTGTTTTTT. Protein sequence: CASGTGEVSTNEKLFF. This chain uses TRBV6-6 with TRBJ1-4; 10 nucleotides match TRBD1. CDR3 length equals 16 residues. V was pared by 8 bases and J by 2 bases, with 8 bases of the junction left unmatched. Germline values: CDR1 MNHNY, CDR2 SVGAGI (reference sequence).

V usage is TRBV27 and J usage is TRBJ2-1; either TRBD1 or TRBD2 may supply D (5 bases each). V gave up 8 bases and J gave up 9 bases, with 17 bases separating them. The CDR3 has 13 amino acids. Germline loops: CDR1 MNHEY, CDR2 SMNVEV (reference sequence). The CDR3 coding sequence is TGTGCCAGCTGCCCCCTGGGGGTGGGTGAGCAGTTCTTC. This codes for CASCPLGVGEQFF.

The J gene is TRBJ1-4, the V gene TRBV29-1; 7 positions match TRBD1. The CDR3 contains 11 residues. Trimming at V came to 5 bases and at J to 7 bases, leaving 1 base not matched to a gene. CDR1 and CDR2 from the germline V gene are SQVTM and ANQGSEA. The CDR3 reads CSVHRGEKLFF. In nucleotides, the CDR3 is TGCAGCGTTCACAGGGGTGAAAAACTGTTTTTT.

The chain has TRBV7-3 and TRBJ2-2; D is possibly TRBD2 (5 bases). The V end lost 4 bases, the J end lost 7 bases, and 10 bases lay between the germline ends. CDR3 length: 13 residues. Germline CDR1 reads SGHTA; CDR2 reads FQGTGA. The CDR3 DNA reads as TGTGCCAGCAGCTCGGACTCTGGCGGGGAGCTGTTTTTT. Amino acid sequence: CASSSDSGGELFF.

This clone was observed a handful of times. This chain links TRBV6-1 with TRBJ2-7, with D tentatively TRBD1 or TRBD2 (5 bases each). CDR1 and CDR2 (germline): MNHNS, SASEGT. The CDR3 is 17 amino acids. Trimming removed 2 bases from V and 0 bases from J, with 17 bases in between. The CDR3 loop reads CASSEKDWGSYSYEQYF. Written as DNA, the CDR3 is TGTGCCAGCAGTGAAAAGGACTGGGGCAGTTACTCCTACGAGCAGTACTTC.

This clone appeared a few times. The V call is TRBV7-8, the J call TRBJ1-1; maybe TRBD1 (5 bases). V lost 5 bases, J lost 1 base, and 20 bases lay in between. The CDR3 has 17 residues. Germline CDR1 is SGHVS and CDR2 is FQNEAQ. CDR3 nucleotide sequence: TGTGCCAGCAGCCTCAAGTTAGGAGGGACCGCGAACACTGAAGCTTTCTTT. Its protein is CASSLKLGGTANTEAFF.

This chain joins TRBV19 and TRBJ1-5, with 9 bases identical to TRBD1. V lost 4 bases, J lost 6 bases, and 7 bases stayed unmatched. The CDR3 has 15 amino acids. Looked up from germline, CDR1 is LNHDA and CDR2 is SQIVND (reference sequence). The CDR3 here is CASSRDRGFAQPQHF. The CDR3 DNA is TGTGCCAGTAGTAGAGACAGGGGGTTTGCTCAGCCCCAGCATTTT. Variable domain in full (rest from reference TRBV19 and TRBJ1-5): DGGITQSPKYLFRKEGQNVTLSCEQNLNHDAMYWYRQDPGQGLRLIYYSQIVNDFQKGDIAEGYSVSREKKESFPLTVTSAQKNPTAFYLCASSRDRGFAQPQHFGDGTRLSIL.

This clone was counted a few times. The chain uses TRBV5-6 and TRBJ2-7, with 8 bases that match TRBD1. The length of the CDR3 is 14 residues. From germline, CDR1 is SGHDT and CDR2 YYEEEE. Unmatched junction bases numbered 10, after V lost 4 bases and J lost 7 bases. Here the CDR3 reads CASSLVDRGDEQYV. The DNA of the CDR3 is TGTGCCAGCAGCCTCGTAGACAGGGGAGATGAGCAGTACGTC.